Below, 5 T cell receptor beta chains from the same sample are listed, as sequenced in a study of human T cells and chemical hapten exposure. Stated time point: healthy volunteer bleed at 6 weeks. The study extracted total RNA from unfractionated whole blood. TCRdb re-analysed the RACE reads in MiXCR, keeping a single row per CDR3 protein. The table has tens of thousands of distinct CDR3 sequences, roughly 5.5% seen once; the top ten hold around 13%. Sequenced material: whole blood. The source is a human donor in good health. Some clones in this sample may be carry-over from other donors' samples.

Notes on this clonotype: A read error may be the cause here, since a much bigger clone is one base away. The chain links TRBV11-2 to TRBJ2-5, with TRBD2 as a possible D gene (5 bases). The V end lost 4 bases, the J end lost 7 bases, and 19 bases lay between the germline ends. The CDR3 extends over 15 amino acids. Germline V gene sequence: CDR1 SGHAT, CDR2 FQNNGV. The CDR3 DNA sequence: TGTGCCAGCAGCTCCACGAGGGCTGCCGCGGTGACCCAGTACTTC. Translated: CASSSTRAAAVTQYF. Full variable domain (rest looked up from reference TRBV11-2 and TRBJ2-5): EAGVAQSPRYKIIEKRQSVAFWCNPISGHATLYWYQQILGQGPKLLIQFQNNGVVDDSQLPKDRFSAERLKGVDSTLKIQPAKLEDSAVYLCASSSTRAAAVTQYFGPGTRLLVL.

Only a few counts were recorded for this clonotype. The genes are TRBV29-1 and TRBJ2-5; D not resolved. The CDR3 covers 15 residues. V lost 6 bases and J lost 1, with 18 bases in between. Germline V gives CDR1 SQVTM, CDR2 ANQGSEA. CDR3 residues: CSVEPSWSTQETQYF. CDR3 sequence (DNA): TGCAGCGTCGAACCCTCATGGTCCACCCAAGAGACCCAGTACTTC. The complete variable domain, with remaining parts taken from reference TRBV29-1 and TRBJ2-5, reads SAVISQKPSRDICQRGTSLTIQCQVDSQVTMMFWYRQQPGQSLTLIATANQGSEATYESGFVIDKFPISRPNLTFSTLTVSNMSPEDSSIYLCSVEPSWSTQETQYFGPGTRLLVL.

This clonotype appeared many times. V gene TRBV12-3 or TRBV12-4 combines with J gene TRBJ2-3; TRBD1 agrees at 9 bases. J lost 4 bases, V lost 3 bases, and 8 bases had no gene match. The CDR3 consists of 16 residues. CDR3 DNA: TGTGCCAGCAGTTTCCGGGACAGGGAAGCCCCAGATACGCAGTATTTT. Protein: CASSFRDREAPDTQYF.

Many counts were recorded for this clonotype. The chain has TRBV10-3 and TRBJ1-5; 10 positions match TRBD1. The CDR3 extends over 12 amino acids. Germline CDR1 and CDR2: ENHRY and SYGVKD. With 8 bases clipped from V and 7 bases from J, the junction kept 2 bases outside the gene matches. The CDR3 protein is CAIGDRGQPQHF. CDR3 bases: TGTGCCATCGGGGACAGGGGCCAGCCCCAGCATTTT.

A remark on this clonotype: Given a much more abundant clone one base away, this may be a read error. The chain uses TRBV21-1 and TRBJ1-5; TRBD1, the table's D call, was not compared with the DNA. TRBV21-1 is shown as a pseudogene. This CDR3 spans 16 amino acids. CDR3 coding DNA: TGTGCCAGCAACAAAGCGCTCGACAGGGGGGGTCAGCCCCAGCATTTT. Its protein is CASNKALDRGGQPQHF.